These 16 T cell receptor beta chains were sequenced from one sample in a study of blood T cell repertoires in COVID-19 (dated by TCRdb to the early 2020s). Libraries were prepared through the immunoSEQ multiplex PCR assay. TCRdb limited this immuneACCESS table to in-frame rearrangements with V and J called. A share of clones is missing; checked studies link under half to unresolved V genes, and the rest is unexplained. This sample comprises tens of thousands of clones, approximately 80% of them detected only once. The biggest ten clones account for 6.5% to 8.5% of the sample. Sequencing was done on a sample of peripheral blood. The receptors shown here come from a man between 65 and 79 years old with active COVID-19.

The chain links TRBV5-4 to TRBJ1-2, with a possible D match to TRBD1 (6 bases). Germline V gene sequence: CDR1 SGHNT, CDR2 YYREEE (reference sequence). Trimming removed 3 bases from V and 5 bases from J, with 17 bases in between. CDR3 size: 15 residues. CDR3 sequence (DNA): TGTGCCAGCAGCTCGGTGGGGGGGCTTCTATATGGCTACACCTTC. Translation: CASSSVGGLLYGYTF.

This sequence joins TRBV7-2 and TRBJ2-5; D may be TRBD2 (5 bases). Trimming shortened V by 2 bases and J by 5 bases, and 18 bases separated the two germline ends. Germline-derived CDR1 and CDR2 are SGHTA and FQGNSA. The CDR3 consists of 16 residues. This CDR3 reads CASSLNSGLLGETQYF. For the CDR3, the DNA is TGTGCCAGCAGCTTAAACAGCGGTCTTTTAGGGGAGACCCAGTACTTC.

The V call is TRBV9, the J call TRBJ2-4; D possibly corresponds to TRBD2 (6 bases). Germline loops: CDR1 SGDLS, CDR2 YYNGEE. The CDR3 length is 14 residues. V was pared by 3 bases and J by 5 bases, with 12 bases between. The CDR3 sequence: CASSGGDPENIQYF. The CDR3 DNA follows: TGTGCCAGCAGCGGGGGGGACCCCGAAAACATTCAGTACTTC.

The V gene is TRBV11-2, the J gene TRBJ2-3; 10 bases agree with TRBD2. Germline assignment: CDR1 SGHAT and CDR2 FQNNGV. The CDR3 runs to 16 residues. The junction had 5 bases not matched to a gene; V was cut back by 0 bases and J by 5 bases. DNA of the CDR3: TGTGCCAGCAGCTTAGAAGCGGGGGGGCCCTTAGATACGCAGTATTTT. Its translation is CASSLEAGGPLDTQYF.

The J gene is TRBJ1-3, the V gene TRBV5-8; D is ambiguous. Trimming took off 0 bases at V and 2 bases at J, with 18 bases between the two ends. Germline V CDR1 and CDR2: SGHTS, YDEGEE. This CDR3 has 18 residues. The CDR3 sequence is CASSLETPGRGPGNTIYF. CDR3 bases: TGTGCCAGCAGCTTGGAGACCCCCGGGAGAGGGCCTGGAAACACCATATATTTT.

The rearrangement uses TRBV5-1 and TRBJ2-1; the D is unclear. This CDR3 comprises 14 residues. Germline CDR1 and CDR2: SGHRS and YFSETQ. V shed 2 bases and J shed 1 base, with 7 bases lying between them. The CDR3 spells CASSFYESYNEQFF. In nucleotides, the CDR3 is TGCGCCAGCAGCTTTTACGAGTCCTACAATGAGCAGTTCTTC.

This clone was picked up a small number of times. The chain is built from TRBV5-5 and TRBJ1-6, with TRBD1 matching 7 bases. V lost 4 bases and J lost 10; bases outside the gene matches: 8. The CDR3 is made up of 14 amino acids. CDR1 SGHKS and CDR2 YYEKEE come from the germline V gene (reference sequence). CDR3 nucleotide sequence: TGTGCCAGCAGCCTGACAGGGTCAGGGTCACCCCTCCACTTT. Encoded protein: CASSLTGSGSPLHF.

The chain carries TRBV7-2 and TRBJ1-4; TRBD1 agrees at 7 bases. V lost 7 bases and J lost 8; bases outside the gene matches: 13. This CDR3 comprises 15 residues. Germline CDR1 and CDR2: SGHTA and FQGNSA. The CDR3 bases are TGTGCCAGCACCGAAATAGGGGGCGCAGAGGAAAAACTGTTTTTT. Translated: CASTEIGGAEEKLFF.

This sequence joins TRBV9 and TRBJ1-2; TRBD1 might be the D (6 bases). The CDR3 is 13 residues long. Trimming shortened V by 3 bases and J by 6 bases, and 12 bases separated the two germline ends. Germline CDR1 and CDR2: SGDLS and YYNGEE. The CDR3 DNA follows: TGTGCCAGCAGCGCCGACAGGTGGGATGGCTACACCTTC. This translates into CASSADRWDGYTF.

This clone was seen a handful of times. The rearrangement links TRBV28 to TRBJ1-2, with TRBD1 matching over 8 bases. The CDR3 has 14 amino acids. Germline CDR1 is MDHEN and CDR2 is SYDVKM. The J segment lost 4 bases and the V segment lost 6 bases, leaving 7 bases of the junction unmatched. This chain's CDR3 is CASRKVTGGYGYTF. The CDR3 nucleotides read TGTGCCAGCAGGAAAGTAACAGGGGGCTATGGCTACACCTTC.

This chain uses TRBV9 with TRBJ1-6; tentative D call: TRBD1 (6 bases). V was pared by 3 bases and J by 3 bases, with 13 bases between. Germline V lookup: CDR1 SGDLS, CDR2 YYNGEE. This CDR3 has 16 amino acids. DNA of the CDR3: TGTGCCAGCAGCGAGCTCAGGGGTGGCTATAATTCACCCCTCCACTTT. It encodes CASSELRGGYNSPLHF.

The V gene is TRBV4-3, the J gene TRBJ1-5, with D hard to call. Germline loops: CDR1 LGHNA, CDR2 YSLEER. Trimming pared 0 bases from V and 5 bases from J, leaving 5 bases between. The CDR3 covers 13 residues. CDR3 in DNA: TGCGCCAGCAGCCAAGAACTTTATCAGCCCCAGCATTTT. Amino acid sequence: CASSQELYQPQHF.

The CDR3 sequence: CASSLVTENSPLHF. The DNA for the CDR3 is TGTGCCAGCAGCTTAGTTACAGAAAATTCACCCCTCCACTTT. The chain couples TRBV7-2 to TRBJ1-6; D is unresolved. Germline V lookup: CDR1 SGHTA, CDR2 FQGNSA. The CDR3 has 14 amino acids. V lost 1 base and J 7 bases, leaving 8 bases between the germline ends.

The rearrangement links TRBV4-1 to TRBJ2-3, with 7 bases identical to TRBD2. This CDR3 has 17 amino acids. Germline CDR1 is MGHRA and CDR2 is YSYEKL. Trimming removed 0 bases from V and 0 bases from J; junction bases left unmatched: 6. DNA for the CDR3: TGCGCCAGCAGCCAAGACCGAAGCGGGGTAAGCACAGATACGCAGTATTTT. This sequence encodes CASSQDRSGVSTDTQYF.

CDR3 sequence: CASSYSDRYSPLHF. The CDR3 DNA is TGTGCCAGCAGTTACTCGGACAGATATTCACCCCTCCACTTT. The rearrangement joins TRBV6-2 or TRBV6-3 to TRBJ1-6; D possibly corresponds to TRBD1 (6 bases). Germline CDR1 reads MNHEY; CDR2 reads SVGEGT. The CDR3 runs 14 residues. V was clipped by 0 bases and J by 8 bases, with 8 bases between them.

This clone was seen a few times. This rearrangement joins TRBV10-3 to TRBJ1-3, with TRBD1 matching 10 bases. Trimming removed 6 bases from V and 2 bases from J; junction bases left unmatched: 4. The CDR3 runs to 15 residues. From germline, CDR1 is ENHRY and CDR2 SYGVKD. The CDR3, as DNA: TGTGCCATCAGGGACAGGGGGGATCCTGGAAACACCATATATTTT. It specifies CAIRDRGDPGNTIYF.